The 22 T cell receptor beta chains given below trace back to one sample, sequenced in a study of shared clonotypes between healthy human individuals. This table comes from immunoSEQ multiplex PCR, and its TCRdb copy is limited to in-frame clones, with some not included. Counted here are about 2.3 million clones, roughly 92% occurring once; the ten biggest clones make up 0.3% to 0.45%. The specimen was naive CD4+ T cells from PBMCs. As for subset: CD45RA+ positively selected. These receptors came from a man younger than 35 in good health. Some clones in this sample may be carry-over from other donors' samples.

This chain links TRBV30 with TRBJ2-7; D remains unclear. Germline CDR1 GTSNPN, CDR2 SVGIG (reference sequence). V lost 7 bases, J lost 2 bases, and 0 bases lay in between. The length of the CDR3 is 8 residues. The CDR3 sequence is CASYEQYF. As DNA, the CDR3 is TGTGCCTCCTACGAGCAGTACTTC.

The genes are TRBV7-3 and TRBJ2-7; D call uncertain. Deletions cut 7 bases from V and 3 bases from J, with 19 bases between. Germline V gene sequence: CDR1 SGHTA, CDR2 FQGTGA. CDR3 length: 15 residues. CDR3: CASTMPPAGLYEQYF. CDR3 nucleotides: TGTGCCAGCACAATGCCCCCGGCCGGTCTCTACGAGCAGTACTTC.

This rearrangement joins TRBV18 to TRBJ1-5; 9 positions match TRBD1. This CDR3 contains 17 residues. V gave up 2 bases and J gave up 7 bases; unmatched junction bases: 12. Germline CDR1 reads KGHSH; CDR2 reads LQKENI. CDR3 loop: CASSPRTGDCWRQPQHF. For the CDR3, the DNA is TGTGCCAGCTCACCAAGGACAGGGGACTGCTGGCGACAGCCCCAGCATTTT.

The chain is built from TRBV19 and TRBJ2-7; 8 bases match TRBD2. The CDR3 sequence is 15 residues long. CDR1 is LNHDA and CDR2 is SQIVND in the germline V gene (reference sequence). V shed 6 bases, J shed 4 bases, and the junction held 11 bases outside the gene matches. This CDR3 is CASSQPLAGPYEQYF. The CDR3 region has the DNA TGTGCCAGTAGCCAACCTTTAGCGGGACCGTACGAGCAGTACTTC.

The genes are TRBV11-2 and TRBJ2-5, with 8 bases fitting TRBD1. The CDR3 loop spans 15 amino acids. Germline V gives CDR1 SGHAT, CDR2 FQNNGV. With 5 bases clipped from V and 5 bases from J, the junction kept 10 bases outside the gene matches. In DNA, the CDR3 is TGTGCCAGCAGCGGGCGGACAGGGTTAGTGGAGACCCAGTACTTC. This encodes CASSGRTGLVETQYF. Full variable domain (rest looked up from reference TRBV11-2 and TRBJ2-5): EAGVAQSPRYKIIEKRQSVAFWCNPISGHATLYWYQQILGQGPKLLIQFQNNGVVDDSQLPKDRFSAERLKGVDSTLKIQPAKLEDSAVYLCASSGRTGLVETQYFGPGTRLLVL.

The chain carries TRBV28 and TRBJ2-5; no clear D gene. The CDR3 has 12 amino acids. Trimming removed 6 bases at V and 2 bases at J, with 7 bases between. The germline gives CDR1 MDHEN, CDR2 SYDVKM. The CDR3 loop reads CASREHQETQYF. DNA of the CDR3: TGTGCCAGCAGAGAACATCAAGAGACCCAGTACTTC.

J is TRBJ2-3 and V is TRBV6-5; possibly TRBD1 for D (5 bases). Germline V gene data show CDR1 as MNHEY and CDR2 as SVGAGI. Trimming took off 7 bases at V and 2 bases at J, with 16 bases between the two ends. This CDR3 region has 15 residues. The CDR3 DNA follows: TGTGCCAGCACCCCCCTGAGTGGGGCCACAGATACGCAGTATTTT. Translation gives CASTPLSGATDTQYF.

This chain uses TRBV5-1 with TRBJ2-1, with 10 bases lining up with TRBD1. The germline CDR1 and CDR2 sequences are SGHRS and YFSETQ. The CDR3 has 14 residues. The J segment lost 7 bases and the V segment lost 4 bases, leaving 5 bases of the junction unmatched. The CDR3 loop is CASSGGTGANEQFF. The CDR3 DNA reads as TGCGCCAGCAGCGGCGGGACAGGGGCGAATGAGCAGTTCTTC. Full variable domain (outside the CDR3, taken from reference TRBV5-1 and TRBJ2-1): KAGVTQTPRYLIKTRGQQVTLSCSPISGHRSVSWYQQTPGQGLQFLFEYFSETQRNKGNFPGRFSGRQFSNSRSEMNVSTLELGDSALYLCASSGGTGANEQFFGPGTRLTVL.

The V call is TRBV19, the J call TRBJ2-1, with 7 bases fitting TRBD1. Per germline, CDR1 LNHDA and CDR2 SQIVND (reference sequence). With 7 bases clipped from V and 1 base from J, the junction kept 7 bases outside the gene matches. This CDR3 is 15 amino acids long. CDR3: CASTTGTASYNEQFF. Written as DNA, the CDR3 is TGTGCCAGTACAACCGGGACAGCTTCCTACAATGAGCAGTTCTTC.

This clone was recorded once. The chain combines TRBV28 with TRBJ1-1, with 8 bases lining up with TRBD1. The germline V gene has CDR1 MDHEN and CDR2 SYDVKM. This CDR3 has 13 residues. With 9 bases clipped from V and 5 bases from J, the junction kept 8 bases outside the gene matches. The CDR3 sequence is CASCGQGETEAFF. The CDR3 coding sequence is TGTGCCAGTTGCGGACAGGGCGAAACTGAAGCTTTCTTT.

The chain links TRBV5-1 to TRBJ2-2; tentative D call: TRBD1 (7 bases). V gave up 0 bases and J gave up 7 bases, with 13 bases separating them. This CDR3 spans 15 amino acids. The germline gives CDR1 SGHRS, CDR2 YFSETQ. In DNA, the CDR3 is TGCGCCAGCAGCTTGGAGGAGGGGGCGGTCGGGGAGCTGTTTTTT. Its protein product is CASSLEEGAVGELFF.

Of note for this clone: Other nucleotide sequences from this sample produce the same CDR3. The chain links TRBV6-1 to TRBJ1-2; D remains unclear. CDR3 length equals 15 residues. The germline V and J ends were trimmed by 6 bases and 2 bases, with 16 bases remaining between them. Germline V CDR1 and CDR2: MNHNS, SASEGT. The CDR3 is CASSGTRAGNYGYTF. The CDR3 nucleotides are TGTGCCAGCAGCGGAACGCGGGCAGGAAACTATGGCTACACCTTC.

The CDR3 is CASSPRTGPRETQYF. CDR3 bases: TGTGCCAGCAGCCCCCGGACAGGCCCCCGGGAGACCCAGTACTTC. The chain employs TRBV5-6 and TRBJ2-5, with 7 bases lining up with TRBD1. In germline, CDR1 is SGHDT, CDR2 YYEEEE. The CDR3 consists of 15 residues. The ends lost 4 bases at V and 5 bases at J; junction bases unmatched: 11.

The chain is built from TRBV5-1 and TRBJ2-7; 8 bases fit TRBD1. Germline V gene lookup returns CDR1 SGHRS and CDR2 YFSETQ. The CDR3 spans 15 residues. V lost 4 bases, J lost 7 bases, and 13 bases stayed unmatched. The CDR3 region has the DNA TGCGCCAGCAGCCCTGGGACAGGTCTAGGGTGGGAGCAGTACTTC. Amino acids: CASSPGTGLGWEQYF.

The CDR3 region has the DNA TGTGCCTGGAGTCGACTAGCCCCTAAAGAGCAGTTCTTC. Amino acids: CAWSRLAPKEQFF. The rearrangement joins TRBV30 to TRBJ2-1; TRBD2 matches 7 bases. The germline V gene encodes CDR1 GTSNPN and CDR2 SVGIG (reference sequence). V lost 2 bases, J lost 10 bases, and 8 bases stayed unmatched. The CDR3 runs 13 residues. The whole variable domain, remainder taken from reference TRBV30 and TRBJ2-1, is SQTIHQWPATLVQPVGSPLSLECTVEGTSNPNLYWYRQAAGRGLQLLFYSVGIGQISSEVPQNLSASRPQDRQFILSSKKLLLSDSGFYLCAWSRLAPKEQFFGPGTRLTVL.

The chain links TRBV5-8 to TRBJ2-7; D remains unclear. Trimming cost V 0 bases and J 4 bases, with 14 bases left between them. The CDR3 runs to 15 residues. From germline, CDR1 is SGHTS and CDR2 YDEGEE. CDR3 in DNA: TGTGCCAGCAGCTTGGCCCCTCCGGTGAGTTACGAGCAGTACTTC. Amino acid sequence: CASSLAPPVSYEQYF.

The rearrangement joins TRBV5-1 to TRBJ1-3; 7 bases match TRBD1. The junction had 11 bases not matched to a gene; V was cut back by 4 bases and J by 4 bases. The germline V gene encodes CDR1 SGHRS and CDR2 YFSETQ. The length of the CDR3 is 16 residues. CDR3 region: CASSQGDRASGNTIYF. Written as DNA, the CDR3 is TGCGCCAGCAGCCAAGGTGACAGGGCCTCCGGAAACACCATATATTTT.

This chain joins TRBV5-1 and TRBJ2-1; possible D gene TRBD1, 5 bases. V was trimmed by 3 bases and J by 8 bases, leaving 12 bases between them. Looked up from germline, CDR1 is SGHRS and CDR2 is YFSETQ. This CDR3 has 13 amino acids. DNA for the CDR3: TGCGCCAGCAGCTCCCAGGGATACGATGAGCAGTTCTTC. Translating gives CASSSQGYDEQFF.

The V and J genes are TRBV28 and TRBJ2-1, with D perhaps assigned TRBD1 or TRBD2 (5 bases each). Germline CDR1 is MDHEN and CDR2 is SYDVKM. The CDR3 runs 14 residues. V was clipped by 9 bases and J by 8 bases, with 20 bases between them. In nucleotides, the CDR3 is TGTGCCAGTACGTCTGGGACCCTAACCCATGAGCAGTTCTTC. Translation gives CASTSGTLTHEQFF. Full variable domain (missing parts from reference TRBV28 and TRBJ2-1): DVKVTQSSRYLVKRTGEKVFLECVQDMDHENMFWYRQDPGLGLRLIYFSYDVKMKEKGDIPEGYSVSREKKERFSLILESASTNQTSMYLCASTSGTLTHEQFFGPGTRLTVL.

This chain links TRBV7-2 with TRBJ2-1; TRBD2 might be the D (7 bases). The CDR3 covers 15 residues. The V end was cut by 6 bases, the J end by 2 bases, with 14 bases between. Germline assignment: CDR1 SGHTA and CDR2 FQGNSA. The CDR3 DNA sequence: TGTGCCAGCAGGCCCGGCGGGGGCCCCTACAATGAGCAGTTCTTC. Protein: CASRPGGGPYNEQFF.

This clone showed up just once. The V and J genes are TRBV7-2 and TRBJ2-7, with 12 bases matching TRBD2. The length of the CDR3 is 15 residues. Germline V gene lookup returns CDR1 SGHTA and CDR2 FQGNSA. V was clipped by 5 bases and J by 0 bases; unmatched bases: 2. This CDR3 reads CASSRTSGNSYEQYF. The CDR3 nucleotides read TGTGCCAGCAGCCGGACTAGCGGGAACTCCTACGAGCAGTACTTC.

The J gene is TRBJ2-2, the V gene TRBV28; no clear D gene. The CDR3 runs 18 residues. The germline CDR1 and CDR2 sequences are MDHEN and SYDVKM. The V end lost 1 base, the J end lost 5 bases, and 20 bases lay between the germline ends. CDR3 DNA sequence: TGTGCCAGCAGTTTATTCGGCACATCCAGAGTAAAAACCGGGGAGCTGTTTTTT. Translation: CASSLFGTSRVKTGELFF.